This TCR beta chain was sequenced in a study of blood T cell repertoires in COVID-19. Background on the study: The origin of the acute and convalescent COVID-19 samples was the United States, Italy and Spain. The cDNA or gDNA used as material had been derived from T cells, B-cell-depleted T cells, or PBMCs.

In the study's own analysis: Researchers report that nucleated cell counts were estimated from reference gene primer amplification. The table came from immunoSEQ multiplex PCR; TCRdb's copy has only in-frame clones and leaves some out. The V and J calls and the clone size are those of that table, but D and trimming were determined from the DNA. In the table there are over 250,000 clones, 75% to 85% of which are singletons. The germline V gene encodes CDR1 LGHNA and CDR2 YSLEER. This CDR3 region has 16 residues. V dropped 0 bases and J dropped 0 bases, with 11 bases sitting between them. The origin of this receptor is a man aged 50 or older with active or convalescent COVID-19. The sample taken for sequencing was peripheral blood. This chain links TRBV4-3 with TRBJ1-2, with D uncertain. The CDR3 reads CASSQDRTVANYGYTF. The CDR3 bases are TGCGCCAGCAGCCAAGATCGAACTGTAGCTAACTATGGCTACACCTTC.